This T cell receptor beta chain was retrieved from a study of T-cell reconstitution after alpha-beta-depleted transplantation in children. General study results and limits: After transplant, high TCRbeta diversity at day 60 in some patients arose from surviving recipient T cells and thymic progenitors. Approximately two months post-transplant, alpha-beta T cells reportedly originated from several hundred expanded graft clones. T-cell counts and diversity were attributed mostly to newly produced T cells one year after transplant.

This CDR3 has 12 residues. Germline-derived CDR1 and CDR2 are MDHEN and SYDVKM. The ends were cut back, 2 bases at V and 9 bases at J, with 8 bases in the middle. This clonotype showed up many times. Its antigen is still unknown. As it was prepared, the TCRbeta library received unique molecular identifiers. From the PCR reads, TCRdb called clonotypes with MiXCR, one entry per CDR3 protein. The table lists fewer than 750,000 distinct CDR3 sequences, under 25% of them singletons. The receptor's source is a boy under two years old who had a stem cell transplant for acute myeloid leukemia, so the T cells may come from the graft donor. The chain employs TRBV28 and TRBJ2-1; D is unresolved. The sequencing here drew on PBMCs, mostly from graft donor cells, taken 360 days after TCRalphabeta/CD19-depleted stem cell transplant. This CDR3 is CASSLAWVEQFF. In DNA, the CDR3 is TGTGCCAGCAGTTTAGCTTGGGTTGAGCAGTTCTTC.